Listed here are 15 T cell receptor beta chains from one sample, sequenced in a study of OX40 agonist ivuxolimab in advanced cancers. Some clones are missing from TCRdb's copy, which holds only in-frame ones; the method was immunoSEQ multiplex PCR. The profile covers 120,000 or so clones, with 90% to 95% appearing a single time and roughly 0.15% taken by the ten largest. Source: CD4+ or CD8+ T cells sorted from blood, taken in a trial of the OX40 agonist ivuxolimab. The receptor set was obtained from an adult with an advanced solid tumor such as melanoma, head and neck, liver or kidney cancer.

J is TRBJ2-3 and V is TRBV23-1, with a weak D call TRBD1 (5 bases). TRBV23-1 is filed as an ORF, its function uncertain. This CDR3 is 16 amino acids long. V was trimmed by 0 bases and J by 3 bases, leaving 13 bases between them. The CDR3 loop reads CASSQSGQGRTDTQYF. CDR3 bases: TGCGCCAGCAGTCAATCGGGGCAGGGTCGTACAGATACGCAGTATTTT.

This sequence joins TRBV28 and TRBJ2-7, with 12 bases identical to TRBD2. This CDR3 contains 16 residues. The trim removed 5 bases at V and 2 bases at J, leaving 7 bases unmatched. Germline CDR1 reads MDHEN; CDR2 reads SYDVKM. CDR3: CASSPSSGGAPYEQYF. The CDR3 DNA is TGTGCCAGCAGTCCATCTAGCGGGGGGGCCCCCTACGAGCAGTACTTC.

This clone has just one count. The CDR3 DNA follows: TGTGCCAGCAGCGTAACCGGGACATCGAACACCGGGGAGCTGTTTTTT. Translating gives CASSVTGTSNTGELFF. This sequence joins TRBV9 and TRBJ2-2; TRBD1 is a possible D gene (6 bases). Trimming took off 1 base at V and 0 bases at J, with 10 bases between the two ends. Germline CDR1 and CDR2: SGDLS and YYNGEE. The CDR3 totals 16 residues. Using reference TRBV9 and TRBJ2-2 for the parts outside the CDR3, the full variable domain is DSGVTQTPKHLITATGQRVTLRCSPRSGDLSVYWYQQSLDQGLQFLIQYYNGEERAKGNILERFSAQQFPDLHSELNLSSLELGDSALYFCASSVTGTSNTGELFFGEGSRLTVL.

This chain joins TRBV18 and TRBJ2-7; 8 bases line up with TRBD1. J gave up 7 bases and V 4 bases, and 6 bases lay outside the gene matches. CDR1 is KGHSH, CDR2 LQKENI, per germline. The CDR3 has 13 amino acids. This CDR3 reads CASSQGTGREQYF. The CDR3 DNA follows: TGTGCCAGCTCACAAGGGACAGGCAGAGAGCAGTACTTC. The whole variable domain, remainder taken from reference TRBV18 and TRBJ2-7, is NAGVMQNPRHLVRRRGQEARLRCSPMKGHSHVYWYRQLPEEGLKFMVYLQKENIIDESGMPKERFSAEFPKEGPSILRIQQVVRGDSAAYFCASSQGTGREQYFGPGTRLTVT.

Written as DNA, the CDR3 is TGTGCCAGCAGCCTGGGGGTCCTTAATTCACCCCTCCACTTT. Encoded protein: CASSLGVLNSPLHF. This chain joins TRBV6-5 and TRBJ1-6; perhaps TRBD1 as D (5 bases). The CDR3 consists of 14 residues. V was clipped by 6 bases and J by 6 bases, with 12 bases between them. Germline V gene sequence: CDR1 MNHEY, CDR2 SVGAGI.

The genes are TRBV4-2 and TRBJ1-2; 8 bases match TRBD1. There are 15 residues in the CDR3. After removal of 4 bases from V and 4 bases from J, the junction contained 8 bases not matched to a gene. CDR1 and CDR2 (germline): LGHNA, YNFKEQ. The chain's CDR3 is CASSLPGTGVYGYTF. CDR3 DNA: TGTGCCAGCAGCCTTCCCGGGACAGGAGTCTATGGCTACACCTTC.

This sequence joins TRBV18 and TRBJ1-2; 7 nucleotides agree with TRBD1. Germline CDR1 is KGHSH and CDR2 is LQKENI. CDR3 size: 13 residues. Unmatched junction bases numbered 8, after V lost 7 bases and J lost 6 bases. The CDR3 DNA reads as TGTGCCAGCTTAGGGGACAGAACAGATGGCTACACCTTC. Residues: CASLGDRTDGYTF.

The chain employs TRBV7-2 and TRBJ1-4, with TRBD1 as a possible D gene (6 bases). The CDR3 is 14 residues long. Between the trimmed V and J ends, which lost 8 bases and 8 bases, there was a span of 18 bases. CDR1 is SGHTA and CDR2 is FQGNSA in the germline V gene. The CDR3, as DNA: TGTGCCAGCGCCCTGGGGGGCGCGGGGGAAAAACTGTTTTTT. Protein: CASALGGAGEKLFF.

The rearrangement uses TRBV7-2 and TRBJ2-4; perhaps TRBD2 as D (6 bases). The germline V and J ends were trimmed by 5 bases and 10 bases, with 12 bases remaining between them. CDR1 and CDR2 (germline): SGHTA, FQGNSA. The CDR3 is made up of 12 amino acids. The CDR3 nucleotides read TGTGCCAGCAGCAGAGCCGGGACTATTCAGTACTTC. It encodes CASSRAGTIQYF.

This rearrangement joins TRBV5-3 to TRBJ1-2; D remains unclear. TRBV5-3 counts as an open reading frame of uncertain function. Trimming cost V 0 bases and J 1 base, with 16 bases left between them. The CDR3 has 17 residues. DNA for the CDR3: TGTGCCAGAAGCTTGGAAGTTCCAGGTCGGTGTAACTATGGCTACACCTTC. It specifies CARSLEVPGRCNYGYTF.

The rearrangement links TRBV5-4 to TRBJ2-5; D is unclear. Germline V gene data show CDR1 as SGHNT and CDR2 as YYREEE (reference sequence). The CDR3 runs to 13 residues. The V end lost 4 bases, the J end lost 0 bases, and 7 bases lay between the germline ends. CDR3 in amino acids: CASSPEYQETQYF. In DNA form, the CDR3 reads TGTGCCAGCAGCCCCGAATACCAAGAGACCCAGTACTTC.

This chain joins TRBV25-1 and TRBJ2-5; possibly TRBD1 for D (6 bases). Trimming shortened V by 5 bases and J by 5 bases, and 12 bases separated the two germline ends. Germline V gene data show CDR1 as MGHDK and CDR2 as SYGVNS. CDR3 size: 13 residues. The CDR3 bases are TGTGCCAGCAGTACCAGGGGCGGGGAGACCCAGTACTTC. It yields the protein CASSTRGGETQYF.

J is TRBJ1-5 and V is TRBV18; no definite D call. The length of the CDR3 is 13 residues. CDR1 is KGHSH, CDR2 LQKENI, per germline. V was pared by 3 bases and J by 0 bases, with 3 bases between. Here the CDR3 reads CASSPHSNQPQHF. The DNA of the CDR3 is TGTGCCAGCTCACCGCATAGCAATCAGCCCCAGCATTTT.

The CDR3 spells CASSRRDRGRNEQFF. The CDR3 DNA sequence: TGTGCCAGCTCCCGGCGGGACAGGGGTAGAAATGAGCAGTTCTTC. This chain joins TRBV28 and TRBJ2-1, with 10 bases aligning to TRBD1. V dropped 8 bases and J dropped 7; count of bases not matched to a gene: 11. Looked up from germline, CDR1 is MDHEN and CDR2 is SYDVKM. The CDR3 consists of 15 residues.

The gene calls are TRBV19 and TRBJ1-2, with 8 nucleotides matching TRBD1. The CDR3 runs to 13 residues. Unmatched junction bases numbered 9, after V lost 8 bases and J lost 7 bases. Germline CDR1 is LNHDA and CDR2 is SQIVND (reference sequence). Written as DNA, the CDR3 is TGTGCCAGTCGATCAGACAGGGGTGCTGGCTACACCTTC. Its protein product is CASRSDRGAGYTF.